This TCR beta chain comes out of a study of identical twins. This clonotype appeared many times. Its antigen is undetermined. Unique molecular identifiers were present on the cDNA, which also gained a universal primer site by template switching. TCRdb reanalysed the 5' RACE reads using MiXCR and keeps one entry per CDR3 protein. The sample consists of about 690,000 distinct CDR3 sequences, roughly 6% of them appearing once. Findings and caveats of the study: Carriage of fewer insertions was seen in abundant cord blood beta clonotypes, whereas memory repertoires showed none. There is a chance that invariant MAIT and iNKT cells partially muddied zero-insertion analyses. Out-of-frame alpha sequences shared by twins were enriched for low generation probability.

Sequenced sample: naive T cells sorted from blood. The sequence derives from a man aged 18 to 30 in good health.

The CDR3 bases are TGTGCCAGCAGCCCCCATGAATTCCAATCGAGCACAGATACGCAGTATTTT. Its protein is CASSPHEFQSSTDTQYF. This chain joins TRBV3-1 and TRBJ2-3; D not resolved. The CDR3 is 17 residues long. Trimming stripped 4 bases from V and 0 bases from J, with 17 bases between. Per germline, CDR1 LGHDT and CDR2 YNNKEL (reference sequence).